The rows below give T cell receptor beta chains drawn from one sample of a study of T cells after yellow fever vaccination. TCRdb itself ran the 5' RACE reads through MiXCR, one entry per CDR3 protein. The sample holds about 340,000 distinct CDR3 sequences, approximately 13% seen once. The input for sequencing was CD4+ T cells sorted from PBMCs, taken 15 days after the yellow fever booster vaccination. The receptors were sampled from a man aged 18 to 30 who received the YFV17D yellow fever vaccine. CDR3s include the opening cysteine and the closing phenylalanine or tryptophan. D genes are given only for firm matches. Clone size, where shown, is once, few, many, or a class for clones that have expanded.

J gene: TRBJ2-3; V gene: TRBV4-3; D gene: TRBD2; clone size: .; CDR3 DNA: TGCGCCAGCAGTCGCCAGCCAGCGGGGAGATATTCTAGCACAGATACGCAGTATTTT; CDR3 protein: CASSRQPAGRYSSTDTQYF
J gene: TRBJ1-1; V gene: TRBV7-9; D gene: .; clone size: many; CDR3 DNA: TGTGCCAGCAGCTTAGGACGGCTGAACACTGAAGCTTTCTTT; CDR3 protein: CASSLGRLNTEAFF
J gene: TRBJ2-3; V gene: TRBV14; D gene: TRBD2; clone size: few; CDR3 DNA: TGTGCCAGCAGCGTCGATCTGGGCCAGGGAGGGTCAGATACGCAGTATTTT; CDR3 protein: CASSVDLGQGGSDTQYF
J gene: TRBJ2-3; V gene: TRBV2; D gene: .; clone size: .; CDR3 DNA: TGTGCCAGCGGGATAGGGGCATCGGGGGCCTCGTATTTT; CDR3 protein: CASGIGASGASYF
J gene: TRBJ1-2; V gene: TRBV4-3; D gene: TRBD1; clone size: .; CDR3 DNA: TGCGCCAGCAGCCAAGACAGGGGGCTATATGGCTACACCTTC; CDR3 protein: CASSQDRGLYGYTF
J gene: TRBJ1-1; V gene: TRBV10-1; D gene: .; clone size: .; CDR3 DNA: TGCGCCAGCAGTGACGGGGGTTTCGCTGAAGCTTTCTTT; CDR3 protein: CASSDGGFAEAFF
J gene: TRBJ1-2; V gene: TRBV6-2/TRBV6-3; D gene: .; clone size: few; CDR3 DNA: TGTGCCAGCAGCCTGGGACGGGACAACACCTTC; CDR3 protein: CASSLGRDNTF
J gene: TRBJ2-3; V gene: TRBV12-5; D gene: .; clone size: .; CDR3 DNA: TGTGCTAGTGGTGCACAGGGTGATACGCAGTATTTT; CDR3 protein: CASGAQGDTQYF
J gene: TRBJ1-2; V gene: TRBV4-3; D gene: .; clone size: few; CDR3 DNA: TGCGCCAGCAGCTGGATGAAAGAGGACTATGGCTACACCTTC; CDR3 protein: CASSWMKEDYGYTF
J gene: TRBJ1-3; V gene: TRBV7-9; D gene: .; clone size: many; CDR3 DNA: TGTGCCAGCAGCTACACAGGGTCTGGAAACACCATATATTTT; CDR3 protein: CASSYTGSGNTIYF
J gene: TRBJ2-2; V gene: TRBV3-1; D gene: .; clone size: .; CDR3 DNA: TGTGCCAGCAGCGGGACAACGAACACCGGGGAGCTGTTTTTT; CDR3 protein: CASSGTTNTGELFF
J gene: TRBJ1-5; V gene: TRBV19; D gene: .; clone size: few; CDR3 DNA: TGTGCCAGTAGCGTCTTTAGCAATCAGCCCCAGCATTTT; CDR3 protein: CASSVFSNQPQHF
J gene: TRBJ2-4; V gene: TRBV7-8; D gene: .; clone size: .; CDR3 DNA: TGTGCCAGCAGCTTAGCGGAAGGGGACATTCAGTACTTC; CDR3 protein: CASSLAEGDIQYF